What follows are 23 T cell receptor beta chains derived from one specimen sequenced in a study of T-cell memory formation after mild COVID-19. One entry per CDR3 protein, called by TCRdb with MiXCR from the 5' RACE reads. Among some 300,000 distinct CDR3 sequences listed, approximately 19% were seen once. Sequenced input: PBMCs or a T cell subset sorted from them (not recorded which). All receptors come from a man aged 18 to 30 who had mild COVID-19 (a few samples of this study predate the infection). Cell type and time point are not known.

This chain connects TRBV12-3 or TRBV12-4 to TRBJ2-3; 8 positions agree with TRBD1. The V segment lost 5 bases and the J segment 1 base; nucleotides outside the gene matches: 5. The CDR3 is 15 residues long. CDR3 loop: CASSLTGVRTDTQYF. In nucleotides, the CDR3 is TGTGCCAGCAGTCTGACAGGGGTCCGCACAGATACGCAGTATTTT.

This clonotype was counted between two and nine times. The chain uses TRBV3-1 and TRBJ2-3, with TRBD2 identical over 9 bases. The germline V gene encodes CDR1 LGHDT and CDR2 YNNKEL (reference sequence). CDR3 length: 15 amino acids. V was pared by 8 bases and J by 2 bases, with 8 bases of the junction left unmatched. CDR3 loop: CASAPKRGATDTQYF. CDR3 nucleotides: TGTGCCAGCGCGCCCAAGCGGGGGGCCACAGATACGCAGTATTTT.

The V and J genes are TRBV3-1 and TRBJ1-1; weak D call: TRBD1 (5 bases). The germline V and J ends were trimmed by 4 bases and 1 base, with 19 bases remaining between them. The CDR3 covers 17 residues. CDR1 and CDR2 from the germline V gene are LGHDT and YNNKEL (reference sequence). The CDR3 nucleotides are TGTGCCAGCAGCCGAGAACCCGGGGGGTATTGGAACACTGAAGCTTTCTTT. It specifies CASSREPGGYWNTEAFF.

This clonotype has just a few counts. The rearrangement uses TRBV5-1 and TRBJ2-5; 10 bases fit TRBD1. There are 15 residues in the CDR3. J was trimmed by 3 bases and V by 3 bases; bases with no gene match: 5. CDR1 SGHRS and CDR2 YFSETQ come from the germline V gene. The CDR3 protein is CASSSLGTGEETQYF. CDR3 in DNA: TGCGCCAGCAGCTCGCTGGGGACAGGGGAAGAGACCCAGTACTTC.

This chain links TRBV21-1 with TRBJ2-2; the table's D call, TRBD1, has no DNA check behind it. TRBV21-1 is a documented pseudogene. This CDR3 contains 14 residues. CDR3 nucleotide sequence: TGTGCCAGCAACCCCGGACATAACACCGGGGAGCTGTTTTTT. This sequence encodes CASNPGHNTGELFF.

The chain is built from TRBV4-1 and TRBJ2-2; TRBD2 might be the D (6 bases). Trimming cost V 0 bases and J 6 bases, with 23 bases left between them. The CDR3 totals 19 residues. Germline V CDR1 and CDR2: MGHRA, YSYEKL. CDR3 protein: CASSQDKERVGTGAGELFF. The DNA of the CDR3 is TGCGCCAGCAGCCAAGATAAAGAACGTGTGGGTACGGGGGCCGGGGAGCTGTTTTTT.

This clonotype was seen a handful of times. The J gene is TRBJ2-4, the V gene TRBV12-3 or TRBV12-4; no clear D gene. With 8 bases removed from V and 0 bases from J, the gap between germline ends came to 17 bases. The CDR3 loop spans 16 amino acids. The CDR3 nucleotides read TGTGCCAGCGGTCAGAACAGACGACTAGCCAAAAACATTCAGTACTTC. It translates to CASGQNRRLAKNIQYF.

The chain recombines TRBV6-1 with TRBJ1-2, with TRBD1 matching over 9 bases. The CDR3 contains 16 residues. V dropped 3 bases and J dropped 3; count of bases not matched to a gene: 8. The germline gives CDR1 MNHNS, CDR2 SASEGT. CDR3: CASSETGTGKDYGYTF. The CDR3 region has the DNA TGTGCCAGCAGTGAGACCGGGACAGGGAAGGACTATGGCTACACCTTC.

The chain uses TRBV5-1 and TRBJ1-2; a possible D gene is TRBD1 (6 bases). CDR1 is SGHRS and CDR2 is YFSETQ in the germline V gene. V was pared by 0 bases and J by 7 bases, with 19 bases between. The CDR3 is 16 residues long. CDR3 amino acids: CASSLEGGTAARGYTF. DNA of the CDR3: TGCGCCAGCAGCTTGGAAGGGGGGACCGCCGCTCGTGGCTACACCTTC.

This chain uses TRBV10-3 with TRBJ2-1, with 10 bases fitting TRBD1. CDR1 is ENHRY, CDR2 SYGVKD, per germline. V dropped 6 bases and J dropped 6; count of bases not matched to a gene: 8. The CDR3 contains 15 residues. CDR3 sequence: CAIRAGTGEANEQFF. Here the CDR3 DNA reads TGTGCCATCAGGGCAGGGACAGGGGAGGCCAATGAGCAGTTCTTC.

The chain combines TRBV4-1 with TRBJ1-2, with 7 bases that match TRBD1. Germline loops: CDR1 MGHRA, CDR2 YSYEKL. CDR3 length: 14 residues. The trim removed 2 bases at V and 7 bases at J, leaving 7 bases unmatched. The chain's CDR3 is CASSQSTGSSGYTF. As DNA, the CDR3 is TGCGCCAGCAGCCAATCGACAGGGTCCTCTGGCTACACCTTC.

CDR3: CASSLTGVGGGQPQHF. CDR3 sequence (DNA): TGTGCCAGCAGCTTAACCGGCGTGGGGGGGGGGCAGCCCCAGCATTTT. The chain combines TRBV7-2 with TRBJ1-5, with D perhaps TRBD1 (5 bases). Germline CDR1 reads SGHTA; CDR2 reads FQGNSA. CDR3 length: 16 amino acids. V lost 2 bases, J lost 7 bases, and 18 bases lay in between. Full variable domain (missing parts from reference TRBV7-2 and TRBJ1-5): GAGVSQSPSNKVTEKGKDVELRCDPISGHTALYWYRQSLGQGLEFLIYFQGNSAPDKSGLPSDRFSAERTGGSVSTLTIQRTQQEDSAVYLCASSLTGVGGGQPQHFGDGTRLSIL.

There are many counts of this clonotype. In DNA, the CDR3 is TGCGCCAGCAGCTTTACGGGACAGGGTATCAATGAGCAGTTCTTC. Translated, it gives CASSFTGQGINEQFF. The chain combines TRBV5-1 with TRBJ2-1; 9 bases line up with TRBD1. This CDR3 contains 15 residues. Germline loops: CDR1 SGHRS, CDR2 YFSETQ. With 2 bases clipped from V and 6 bases from J, the junction kept 6 bases outside the gene matches.

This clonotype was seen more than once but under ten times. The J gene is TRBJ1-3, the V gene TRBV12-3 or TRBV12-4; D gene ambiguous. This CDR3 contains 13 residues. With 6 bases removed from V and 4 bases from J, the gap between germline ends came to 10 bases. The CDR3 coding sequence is TGTGCCAGCAGAGACCAAGGAGGAAACACCATATATTTT. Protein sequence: CASRDQGGNTIYF.

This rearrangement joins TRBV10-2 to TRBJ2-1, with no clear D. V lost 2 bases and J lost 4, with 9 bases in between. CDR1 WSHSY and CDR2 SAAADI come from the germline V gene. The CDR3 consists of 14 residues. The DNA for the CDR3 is TGCGCCAGCAGTGAGCAGTTGTTTTACAATGAGCAGTTCTTC. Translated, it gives CASSEQLFYNEQFF.

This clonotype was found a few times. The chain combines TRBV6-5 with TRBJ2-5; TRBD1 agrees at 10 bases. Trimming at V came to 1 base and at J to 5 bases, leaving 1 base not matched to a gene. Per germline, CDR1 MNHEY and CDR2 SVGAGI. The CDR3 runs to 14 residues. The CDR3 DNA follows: TGTGCCAGCAGTTACTTGGGACAGGGGGAGACCCAGTACTTC. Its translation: CASSYLGQGETQYF.

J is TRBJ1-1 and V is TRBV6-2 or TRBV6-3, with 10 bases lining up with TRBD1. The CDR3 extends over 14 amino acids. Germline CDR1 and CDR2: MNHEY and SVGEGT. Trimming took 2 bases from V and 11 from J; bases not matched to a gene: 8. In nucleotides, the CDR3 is TGTGCCAGCAGTTACCATACGAAGGGACAGGGGGCTTTCTTT. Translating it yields CASSYHTKGQGAFF.

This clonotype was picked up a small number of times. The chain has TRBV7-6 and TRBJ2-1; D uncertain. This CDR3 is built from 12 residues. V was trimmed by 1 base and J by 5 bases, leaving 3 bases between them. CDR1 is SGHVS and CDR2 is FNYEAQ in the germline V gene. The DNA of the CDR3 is TGTGCCAGCAGCTTAGAGGACAATGAGCAGTTCTTC. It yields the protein CASSLEDNEQFF. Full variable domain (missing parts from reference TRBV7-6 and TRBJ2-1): GAGVSQSPRYKVTKRGQDVALRCDPISGHVSLYWYRQALGQGPEFLTYFNYEAQQDKSGLPNDRFSAERPEGSISTLTIQRTEQRDSAMYRCASSLEDNEQFFGPGTRLTVL.

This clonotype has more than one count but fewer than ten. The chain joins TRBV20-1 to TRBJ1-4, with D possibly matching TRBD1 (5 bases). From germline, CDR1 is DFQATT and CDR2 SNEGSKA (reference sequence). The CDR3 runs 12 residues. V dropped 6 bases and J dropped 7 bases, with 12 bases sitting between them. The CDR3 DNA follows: TGCAGTGCGAGGGTGGGGGGTGAAAAACTGTTTTTT. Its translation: CSARVGGEKLFF.

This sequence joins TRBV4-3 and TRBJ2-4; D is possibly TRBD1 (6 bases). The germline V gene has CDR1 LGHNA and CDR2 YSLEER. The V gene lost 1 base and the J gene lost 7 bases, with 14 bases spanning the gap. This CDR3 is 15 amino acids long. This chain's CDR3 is CASSQAPAGANIQYF. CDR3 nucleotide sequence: TGCGCCAGCAGCCAAGCCCCGGCAGGGGCGAACATTCAGTACTTC.

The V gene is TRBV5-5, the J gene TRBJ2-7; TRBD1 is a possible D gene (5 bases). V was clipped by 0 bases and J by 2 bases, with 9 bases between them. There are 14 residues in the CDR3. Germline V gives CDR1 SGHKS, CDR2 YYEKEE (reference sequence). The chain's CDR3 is CASSLVGRAYEQYV. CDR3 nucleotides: TGTGCCAGCAGCTTGGTCGGCAGGGCCTACGAGCAGTACGTC.

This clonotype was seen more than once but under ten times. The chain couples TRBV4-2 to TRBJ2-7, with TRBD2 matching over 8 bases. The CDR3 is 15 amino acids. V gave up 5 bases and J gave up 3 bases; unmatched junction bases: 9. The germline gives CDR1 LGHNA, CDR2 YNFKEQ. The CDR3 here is CASSGSGGPLYEQYF. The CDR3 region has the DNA TGTGCCAGCAGCGGAAGCGGGGGACCTCTCTACGAGCAGTACTTC.

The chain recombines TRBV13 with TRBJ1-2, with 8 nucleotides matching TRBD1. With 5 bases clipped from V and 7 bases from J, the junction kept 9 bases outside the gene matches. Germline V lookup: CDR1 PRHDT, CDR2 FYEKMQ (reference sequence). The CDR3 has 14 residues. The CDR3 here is CASSRLGQGPGYTF. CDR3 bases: TGTGCCAGCAGCCGGCTCGGACAGGGCCCTGGCTACACCTTC.